The 9 T cell receptor beta chains presented below share a single source sample, sequenced in a study of STAT5B mutations in CD4+ large granular lymphocyte leukemia. Assay: immunoSEQ multiplex PCR; the TCRdb copy retains only in-frame clones and omits some. The sample has about 38,000 clones; 85% are singletons. The sequencing input was CD4+ T cells from blood buffy coats. Receptor source: a human donor in good health.

V gene TRBV6-1 combines with J gene TRBJ2-2; D call uncertain. This CDR3 comprises 14 residues. Germline CDR1 is MNHNS and CDR2 is SASEGT. Trimming cost V 5 bases and J 3 bases, with 10 bases left between them. The chain's CDR3 is CASSFLGYTGELFF. In DNA, the CDR3 is TGTGCCAGCAGTTTTTTGGGGTACACCGGGGAGCTGTTTTTT.

The rearrangement links TRBV19 to TRBJ2-3; 8 nucleotides align to TRBD2. After removal of 5 bases from V and 1 base from J, the junction contained 11 bases not matched to a gene. The germline V gene has CDR1 LNHDA and CDR2 SQIVND (reference sequence). This CDR3 has 17 residues. CDR3 coding DNA: TGTGCCAGTAGTCTAGGGGGAAGCGGGAGCGGCACAGATACGCAGTATTTT. This sequence encodes CASSLGGSGSGTDTQYF.

The table lists this clone with a count of one. This chain links TRBV6-5 with TRBJ2-2, with 7 positions matching TRBD1. Germline V gene data show CDR1 as MNHEY and CDR2 as SVGAGI. The CDR3 consists of 13 residues. V was clipped by 7 bases and J by 6 bases; unmatched bases: 5. For the CDR3, the DNA is TGTGCCAGCACTAAGGGGGCTTCCGGGGAGCTGTTTTTT. The encoded protein is CASTKGASGELFF.

This clone was found a few times. This chain joins TRBV28 and TRBJ1-1; 8 bases align to TRBD1. From germline, CDR1 is MDHEN and CDR2 SYDVKM. The CDR3 runs 19 residues. The V and J ends lost 1 base and 2 bases, in that order; junction bases with no gene match: 15. The CDR3 region has the DNA TGTGCCAGCAGTTTATCGTGGAGGTGGGACAGGATAGATAACACTGAAGCTTTCTTT. Amino acids: CASSLSWRWDRIDNTEAFF.

The CDR3 DNA is TGCGCCAGCAGCTTGGAAGGGACCCCTAATGAAAAACTGTTTTTT. Residues: CASSLEGTPNEKLFF. The chain uses TRBV5-1 and TRBJ1-4, with D perhaps matching TRBD1 (5 bases). The germline CDR1 and CDR2 sequences are SGHRS and YFSETQ. The CDR3 has 15 amino acids. Trimming took off 0 bases at V and 3 bases at J, with 9 bases between the two ends. Full variable domain (remainder filled in from reference TRBV5-1 and TRBJ1-4): KAGVTQTPRYLIKTRGQQVTLSCSPISGHRSVSWYQQTPGQGLQFLFEYFSETQRNKGNFPGRFSGRQFSNSRSEMNVSTLELGDSALYLCASSLEGTPNEKLFFGSGTQLSVL.

This chain links TRBV6-1 with TRBJ2-7; D not resolved. The CDR3 spans 10 residues. Trimming shortened V by 4 bases and J by 3 bases, and 1 base separated the two germline ends. Germline CDR1 reads MNHNS; CDR2 reads SASEGT. CDR3 protein: CASSVYEQYF. CDR3 nucleotides: TGTGCCAGCAGTGTCTACGAGCAGTACTTC.

The chain employs TRBV7-9 and TRBJ1-2; a possible D gene is TRBD1 (6 bases). Germline CDR1 and CDR2: SEHNR and FQNEAQ (reference sequence). Deletions cut 5 bases from V and 8 bases from J, with 9 bases between. There are 11 residues in the CDR3. The CDR3, as DNA: TGTGCCAGCAGCGGACAGTTCGGCTACACCTTC. Protein: CASSGQFGYTF. Looking up the rest from reference TRBV7-9 and TRBJ1-2 gives the full variable domain: DTGVSQNPRHKITKRGQNVTFRCDPISEHNRLYWYRQTLGQGPEFLTYFQNEAQLEKSRLLSDRFSAERPKGSFSTLEIQRTEQGDSAMYLCASSGQFGYTFGSGTRLTVV.

The J gene is TRBJ1-1, the V gene TRBV20-1; no definite D call. CDR3 size: 11 residues. The germline gives CDR1 DFQATT, CDR2 SNEGSKA (reference sequence). Deletions cut 3 bases from V and 11 bases from J, with 13 bases between. The CDR3 coding sequence is TGCAGTGCTAGTAGACACCCTCGGGCTTTCTTT. Its translation: CSASRHPRAFF.

The chain has TRBV29-1 and TRBJ2-2; tentative D call: TRBD1 (5 bases). The V and J ends lost 4 bases and 4 bases respectively, with 7 bases between them. Germline CDR1 reads SQVTM; CDR2 reads ANQGSEA. The CDR3 is 12 amino acids. The CDR3 region has the DNA TGCAGCGTTGGAGACAGCACCGGGGAGCTGTTTTTT. This codes for CSVGDSTGELFF.